This T cell receptor beta chain was identified during a study of a mutant IDH1 vaccine in newly diagnosed glioma. Study information: It was at week 35 that visit V12 occurred, and at week 47 that visit V13 did.

Points from the study as a whole: Seemingly, top peripheral T cell clonotype changes bore no relation to pseudoprogression.

This sample's time point: week 35, safety follow-up. In the vaccine, a single dose held 300 ug of the mutant IDH1 20-mer peptide, along with topical imiquimod. The CDR3 is 16 amino acids. The germline V gene has CDR1 GTSNPN and CDR2 SVGIG (reference sequence). V lost 3 bases, J lost 6 bases, and 6 bases stayed unmatched. The method was immunoSEQ multiplex PCR; TCRdb's version includes in-frame clones alone and lacks a portion of them. The sample gives just over 65,000 clones, about four fifths of which show up once; 10% to 15% is in the top ten. A note on this clone: Its antigen is not identified.

The sequence was collected from a man younger than 35 with glioma. The chain couples TRBV30 to TRBJ1-6, with 12 positions matching TRBD1. The source was PBMCs, collected from a glioma patient whose treatment included an IDH1 peptide vaccine. The CDR3 here is CAWRKGQGALNSPLHF. The CDR3 nucleotides read TGTGCCTGGAGGAAGGGACAGGGGGCGCTTAATTCACCCCTCCACTTT.